This entry describes one TCR beta chain. No antigen is known for it. The data were taken from a study of vaccination and CD4 T cells after COVID-19. Background on the study: Each enrolled participant received a two-dose regimen of either BNT162b2 or mRNA-1273 vaccine.

The Oncomine TCR Beta short-read assay was applied to DNA of cultured CD4+ T cells. MiXCR, run by TCRdb on the PCR reads, gives a single entry per CDR3 protein. Of 21,000 or so distinct CDR3 sequences detected, roughly 52% appear once; the ten largest clones hold about 6.5%. Germline lookup yields CDR1 GTSNPN and CDR2 SVGIG (reference sequence). The germline V and J ends were trimmed by 4 bases and 3 bases, with 15 bases remaining between them. CDR3 length equals 14 residues. Treatment indicated: 10-day PBMC culture with coronavirus spike peptide pools or control peptides (ViraFEST assay). Expansion of antigen-specific T cells with peptide pools by ViraFEST preceded sequencing of TCRs. Fresh replacement IL-2 medium substituted for half the medium on days 3 and 7. Negative selection separated CD4+ T cells from roughly 10-day cultures.

The gene calls are TRBV30 and TRBJ1-2; D is undetermined. The TCR was taken from a human donor who had recovered from COVID-19. The sequencing input was CD4+ T cells from blood, cultured in vitro. CDR3 DNA sequence: TGTGCCTGGAAATCGTACGGTGGGGACTATGGCTACACCTTC. It encodes CAWKSYGGDYGYTF.